The 20 T cell receptor beta chains listed next were all sequenced from one sample in a study of T-cell memory formation after mild COVID-19. Using its own MiXCR run on the 5' RACE reads, TCRdb lists one record per CDR3 protein. Of a few hundred thousand distinct CDR3 sequences listed, around 24% are singletons. The sample taken for sequencing was PBMCs or a T cell subset sorted from them (not recorded which). The receptors shown here come from an adult woman who had mild COVID-19 (a few samples of this study predate the infection). Cell type and time point are not known.

This chain joins TRBV6-5 and TRBJ2-3; possible D gene TRBD2, 5 bases. The CDR3 runs to 15 residues. V lost 2 bases and J lost 3, with 12 bases in between. Germline loops: CDR1 MNHEY, CDR2 SVGAGI. The CDR3 DNA is TGTGCCAGCAGTTACAAGGGAGATGGAACAGATACGCAGTATTTT. Its protein is CASSYKGDGTDTQYF.

The chain combines TRBV27 with TRBJ2-1; 7 bases agree with TRBD2. CDR1 MNHEY and CDR2 SMNVEV come from the germline V gene (reference sequence). This CDR3 has 15 residues. Unmatched junction bases numbered 10, after V lost 4 bases and J lost 7 bases. CDR3 in DNA: TGTGCCAGCAGTTGGAGCGGGAAGAAAAGGAATGAGCAGTTCTTC. Amino acids: CASSWSGKKRNEQFF.

V and J are TRBV5-1 and TRBJ2-3; tentatively, D is TRBD1 (5 bases). The V gene's germline CDR1 is SGHRS and CDR2 YFSETQ. The length of the CDR3 is 15 residues. V was clipped by 4 bases and J by 6 bases, with 18 bases between them. The CDR3 region has the DNA TGCGCCAGCAGCCGTTCAGGGTTCAACTCGGATACGCAGTATTTT. Translating gives CASSRSGFNSDTQYF.

With respect to this clonotype: An end of the junction differs from the germline gene, which may be a read error. The chain carries TRBV24-1 and TRBJ1-1; possibly TRBD1 for D (6 bases). CDR1 is KGHDR and CDR2 is SFDVKD in the germline V gene. CDR3 size: 13 residues. Here the CDR3 DNA reads TGTGCCACCAGTGATCAGCGGGACAAAACCCTGACTTTT. Its protein product is CATSDQRDKTLTF.

This clonotype appeared a few times. The V and J genes are TRBV5-1 and TRBJ2-5, with D hard to call. This CDR3 contains 15 residues. Germline CDR1 SGHRS, CDR2 YFSETQ. With 3 bases removed from V and 4 bases from J, the gap between germline ends came to 16 bases. The CDR3 DNA reads TGCGCCAGCAGCTCACTGGGATTACCGGGAGAGACCCAGTACTTC. Translated, it gives CASSSLGLPGETQYF.

This clonotype was seen only a few times. V usage is TRBV7-9 and J usage is TRBJ2-3; TRBD2 might be the D (6 bases). The germline gives CDR1 SEHNR, CDR2 FQNEAQ (reference sequence). The germline V and J ends were trimmed by 7 bases and 2 bases, with 19 bases remaining between them. The CDR3 contains 16 residues. CDR3 region: CASTLPEGTTTDTQYF. The CDR3 DNA reads as TGTGCCAGCACCTTGCCGGAGGGGACCACCACAGATACGCAGTATTTT.

The V and J genes are TRBV4-2 and TRBJ2-1; the match to TRBD2 covers 8 bases. This CDR3 region has 18 residues. In germline, CDR1 is LGHNA, CDR2 YNFKEQ. J was trimmed by 0 bases and V by 1 base; bases with no gene match: 8. This CDR3 is CASSQGSGGSSSYNEQFF. The DNA for the CDR3 is TGTGCCAGCAGCCAAGGCAGCGGGGGCTCTAGCTCCTACAATGAGCAGTTCTTC.

Many counts were recorded for this clonotype. The V and J genes are TRBV19 and TRBJ1-1; D is uncertain. The CDR3 is 13 amino acids. Trimming took 3 bases from V and 3 from J, leaving 8 bases between them. The V gene's germline CDR1 is LNHDA and CDR2 SQIVND (reference sequence). The CDR3 DNA reads TGTGCCAGTAGTATCAATATGGACACTGAAGCTTTCTTT. It specifies CASSINMDTEAFF.

This clonotype was observed a few times. This sequence joins TRBV15 and TRBJ2-7, with D tentatively TRBD2 (5 bases). CDR1 LNHNV and CDR2 YYDKDF come from the germline V gene (reference sequence). This CDR3 has 15 amino acids. V gave up 0 bases and J gave up 3 bases, with 12 bases separating them. The CDR3 loop is CATSREEGIVYEQYF. The CDR3 nucleotides read TGTGCCACCAGCAGAGAAGAGGGCATCGTCTACGAGCAGTACTTC.

V is TRBV19 and J is TRBJ1-1; TRBD1 matches at 9 bases. The CDR3 length is 14 residues. Germline CDR1 LNHDA, CDR2 SQIVND (reference sequence). V shed 5 bases, J shed 5 bases, and the junction held 6 bases outside the gene matches. CDR3 sequence reads: CASSPGQGTTEAFF. The CDR3 DNA is TGTGCCAGTAGTCCTGGACAGGGGACGACTGAAGCTTTCTTT.

The chain couples TRBV20-1 to TRBJ2-7; 7 bases align to TRBD1. Germline V gene data show CDR1 as DFQATT and CDR2 as SNEGSKA (reference sequence). Losses at the gene ends were 5 bases for V and 6 bases for J; bases not matched to a gene: 4. This CDR3 contains 11 residues. The CDR3 here is CSAVQGFEQYF. CDR3 DNA sequence: TGCAGTGCTGTACAGGGGTTCGAGCAGTACTTC.

This chain connects TRBV6-6 to TRBJ1-5, with 9 positions matching TRBD1. The germline V gene has CDR1 MNHNY and CDR2 SVGAGI (reference sequence). The CDR3 sequence is 14 residues long. V lost 6 bases to trimming and J lost 7 bases; unmatched junction nucleotides: 7. CDR3 residues: CASRPSGQGQPQHF. The CDR3 nucleotides are TGTGCCAGCAGACCCTCGGGACAGGGCCAGCCCCAGCATTTT.

This chain's CDR3 is CASSRSGTSAGGTQYF. The CDR3 nucleotides read TGTGCCAGCAGTCGTTCCGGGACATCCGCCGGAGGCACGCAGTATTTT. The chain uses TRBV28 and TRBJ2-3; a possible D gene is TRBD1 (6 bases). The V and J ends lost 5 bases and 9 bases respectively, with 24 bases between them. The CDR3 has 16 amino acids. Germline V gene sequence: CDR1 MDHEN, CDR2 SYDVKM. Full variable domain (remainder filled in from reference TRBV28 and TRBJ2-3): DVKVTQSSRYLVKRTGEKVFLECVQDMDHENMFWYRQDPGLGLRLIYFSYDVKMKEKGDIPEGYSVSREKKERFSLILESASTNQTSMYLCASSRSGTSAGGTQYFGPGTRLTVL.

This clonotype was seen a few times. This chain links TRBV30 with TRBJ1-2; no firm D call. The V gene's germline CDR1 is GTSNPN and CDR2 SVGIG (reference sequence). The CDR3 sequence is 15 residues long. Trimming took off 0 bases at V and 8 bases at J, with 19 bases between the two ends. The CDR3 DNA sequence: TGTGCCTGGAGTGTACCGGCAGTCTGGGGTCGGGGCTACACCTTC. It is translated as CAWSVPAVWGRGYTF.

J is TRBJ1-5 and V is TRBV2; 7 positions match TRBD1. Germline lookup yields CDR1 SNHLY and CDR2 FYNNEI. Trimming cost V 0 bases and J 2 bases; bases outside gene matches: 4. There are 16 residues in the CDR3. The CDR3 reads CASSEALDRGNQPQHF. The CDR3 nucleotides read TGTGCCAGCAGTGAAGCGCTCGACAGGGGCAATCAGCCCCAGCATTTT.

This sequence joins TRBV20-1 and TRBJ2-7; D is undetermined. The germline V gene encodes CDR1 DFQATT and CDR2 SNEGSKA (reference sequence). Trimming stripped 6 bases from V and 0 bases from J, with 6 bases between. The CDR3 sequence is 11 residues long. CDR3 in amino acids: CSATSSYEQYF. The CDR3 DNA sequence: TGCAGTGCCACCTCCTCCTACGAGCAGTACTTC.

V gene TRBV5-1 combines with J gene TRBJ2-3; 7 nucleotides line up with TRBD2. CDR3 size: 15 residues. Germline V gene data show CDR1 as SGHRS and CDR2 as YFSETQ. V dropped 3 bases and J dropped 0; count of bases not matched to a gene: 4. Here the CDR3 reads CASSSGTKSTDTQYF. The CDR3 region has the DNA TGCGCCAGCAGCTCAGGGACTAAAAGCACAGATACGCAGTATTTT.

In its sample, this clonotype was seen a few times. The rearrangement joins TRBV12-3 or TRBV12-4 to TRBJ1-2, with 7 bases fitting TRBD1. V was clipped by 4 bases and J by 5 bases; unmatched bases: 1. The CDR3 extends over 12 amino acids. The CDR3 region is CASSSRGYGYTF. For the CDR3, the DNA is TGTGCCAGCAGTTCCAGGGGGTATGGCTACACCTTC.

This sequence joins TRBV12-3 or TRBV12-4 and TRBJ2-3, with D hard to call. The CDR3 runs to 14 residues. V lost 6 bases and J 3 bases, leaving 13 bases between the germline ends. The DNA of the CDR3 is TGTGCCAGCAGACGAAGGACCCGTACAGATACGCAGTATTTT. It codes for CASRRRTRTDTQYF.

This clonotype was found a few times. This may stem from a read error, because a much larger clone lies one nucleotide away. The chain uses TRBV5-6 and TRBJ2-1; D is unclear. Trimming shortened V by 0 bases and J by 6 bases, and 4 bases separated the two germline ends. The CDR3 is made up of 12 amino acids. CDR1 and CDR2 from the germline V gene are SGHDT and YYEEEE. For the CDR3, the DNA is TGTGCCAGCAGCTTGGAGATCAATGAGCAGTTCTTC. This encodes CASSLEINEQFF.